This T cell receptor beta chain was captured in a study of CD8 T cells in ankylosing spondylitis. General study points: There was reportedly significant enrichment of clones that were disease-linked in matched ankylosing spondylitis synovial fluid.

TCRdb reprocessed the 5' RACE reads via MiXCR and lists one record per CDR3 protein. The sample lists about 250,000 distinct CDR3 sequences; roughly 32% were seen once. CDR1 is DFQATT and CDR2 is SNEGSKA in the germline V gene (reference sequence). With 1 base removed from V and 8 bases from J, the gap between germline ends came to 11 bases. The CDR3 spans 12 residues. This clonotype was found many times. Its specificity is not known. The genes are TRBV20-1 and TRBJ1-2; tentative D call: TRBD1 (6 bases). Sequenced material: blood, either unsorted or a sorted T cell fraction (not recorded which). The receptor was derived from a male donor with ankylosing spondylitis or in good health (not recorded which). The CDR3 spells CSARGTAGGYTF. The CDR3, as DNA: TGCAGTGCTAGAGGGACAGCGGGCGGCTACACCTTC.